The 4 T cell receptor beta chains below all came from one sample that was sequenced in a study of blood T cell repertoires in COVID-19. Using immunoSEQ multiplex PCR, the repertoire was profiled, and TCRdb retains in-frame clones only, with some absent. This table holds over 140,000 clones, about 79% found once. Source material: peripheral blood. These receptors originate from a woman over 75 with active or convalescent COVID-19.

This chain uses TRBV5-1 with TRBJ2-7, with a weak D call TRBD2 (5 bases). This CDR3 has 15 residues. Per the germline V gene, CDR1 is SGHRS and CDR2 is YFSETQ. V lost 5 bases, J lost 2 bases, and 17 bases lay in between. CDR3 sequence: CASRLGLGNTYEQYF. The DNA of the CDR3 is TGCGCCAGCAGACTAGGATTGGGGAACACCTACGAGCAGTACTTC.

This clone was found a few times. This chain joins TRBV28 and TRBJ1-1; possibly TRBD1 for D (5 bases). V was clipped by 1 base and J by 5 bases, with 11 bases between them. From germline, CDR1 is MDHEN and CDR2 SYDVKM. CDR3 length: 14 residues. This CDR3 reads CASSLYGGGTEAFF. The CDR3 region has the DNA TGTGCCAGCAGTTTATATGGGGGGGGGACTGAAGCTTTCTTT.

This clone was counted ten times or more. J is TRBJ2-3 and V is TRBV12-3 or TRBV12-4; D not certain. The V end was cut by 6 bases, the J end by 3 bases, with 10 bases between. This CDR3 contains 13 residues. The CDR3 nucleotides read TGTGCCAGCAGGCCTATTTGGACAGATACGCAGTATTTT. Its protein product is CASRPIWTDTQYF.

This rearrangement joins TRBV6-5 to TRBJ1-2; 7 bases line up with TRBD1. CDR3 length equals 13 residues. CDR1 and CDR2 (germline): MNHEY, SVGAGI. V lost 7 bases and J lost 4; bases outside the gene matches: 6. CDR3 loop: CASMVQGGYGYTF. The CDR3 DNA reads as TGTGCCAGCATGGTCCAGGGGGGCTATGGCTACACCTTC.